The clone carrying this T cell receptor beta chain was observed a single time. TCRdb reprocessed the RT-PCR reads via MiXCR and lists one record per CDR3 protein. The table lists about 680,000 distinct CDR3 sequences, approximately 15% of them singletons. This CDR3 is 14 amino acids long. V dropped 0 bases and J dropped 2 bases, with 9 bases sitting between them. Per germline, CDR1 SGHNT and CDR2 YYREEE (reference sequence). The sample consisted of memory CD4+ T cells from blood. The J gene is TRBJ2-7, the V gene TRBV5-4; D is uncertain. The receptor's source is a female donor in good health, serving as a healthy control. The CDR3 reads CASSLAPGPYEQYF. The DNA for the CDR3 is TGTGCCAGCAGCTTGGCCCCAGGACCCTACGAGCAGTACTTC.